This section outlines one T cell receptor (beta chain) sequence together with its context. The data were produced by immunoSEQ multiplex PCR, yet TCRdb's version contains in-frame clones alone and is incomplete. The profile shows approximately 720,000 clones, around 72% of them singletons. Germline CDR1 and CDR2: SGHNT and YYREEE (reference sequence). CDR3 length equals 14 residues. V lost 1 base, J lost 5 bases, and 12 bases lay in between. These data are taken from a study of shared clonotypes between healthy human individuals. The sequence was obtained from a woman aged 30 to 39 in good health. The chain recombines TRBV5-4 with TRBJ2-5; possible D gene TRBD1, 6 bases. Sequences were obtained from memory CD4+ T cells sorted from blood. Subset defined: CD45RA-negative fraction. The CDR3 here is CASSLYGQGETQYF. In DNA, the CDR3 is TGTGCCAGCAGCTTGTACGGCCAGGGGGAGACCCAGTACTTC. The whole variable domain, remainder taken from reference TRBV5-4 and TRBJ2-5, is ETGVTQSPTHLIKTRGQQVTLRCSSQSGHNTVSWYQQALGQGPQFIFQYYREEENGRGNFPPRFSGLQFPNYSSELNVNALELDDSALYLCASSLYGQGETQYFGPGTRLLVL.